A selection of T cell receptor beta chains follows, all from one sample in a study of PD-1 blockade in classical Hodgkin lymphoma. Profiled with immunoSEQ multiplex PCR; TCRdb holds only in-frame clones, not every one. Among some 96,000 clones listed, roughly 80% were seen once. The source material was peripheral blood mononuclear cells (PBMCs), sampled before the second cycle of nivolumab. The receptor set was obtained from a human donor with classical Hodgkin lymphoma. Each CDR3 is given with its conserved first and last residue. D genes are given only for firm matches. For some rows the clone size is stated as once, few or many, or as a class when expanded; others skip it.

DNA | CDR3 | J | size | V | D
TGTGCCAGCAGCTTAGACTCTGGAACTAATGAAAAACTGTTTTTT | CASSLDSGTNEKLFF | TRBJ1-4 | - | TRBV7-2 | -
TGCGCCAGCAGCTTGTTTCAGGGGAGGAGTATCGCCTACGAGCAGTACTTC | CASSLFQGRSIAYEQYF | TRBJ2-7 | - | TRBV5-1 | -
TGCGCCAGCAGCTTGGCCCGCGGGGAGGGGAACACTGAAGCTTTCTTT | CASSLARGEGNTEAFF | TRBJ1-1 | - | TRBV5-1 | -
TGTGCCACCAGCAGAGACTTGGGGGCTGGTGGTGAAAAACTGTTTTTT | CATSRDLGAGGEKLFF | TRBJ1-4 | - | TRBV15 | -
TGTGCCAGTAGTCCGGGACAGGGGGCCCACCTGAACACTGAAGCTTTCTTT | CASSPGQGAHLNTEAFF | TRBJ1-1 | - | TRBV19 | TRBD1
TGTGCCAGCAGCGTAAGGCAGGGTCGTTTCGGGGAGCTGTTTTTT | CASSVRQGRFGELFF | TRBJ2-2 | - | TRBV9 | -
TGCGCCAGCAGCCTAACTGCCATTCAGGGCGGGGAGCTGTTTTTT | CASSLTAIQGGELFF | TRBJ2-2 | few | TRBV5-1 | -
TGTGCCAGTACTAGCGGGTTCTCCTACAATGAGCAGTTCTTC | CASTSGFSYNEQFF | TRBJ2-1 | - | TRBV7-8 | TRBD2
TGTGCCAGCAGCCAGACCGGGTGGGCTGAAGCTTTCTTT | CASSQTGWAEAFF | TRBJ1-1 | - | TRBV7-2 | -
TGTGCCAGCAGCTTTGGGCCTTATAACTATGGCTACACCTTC | CASSFGPYNYGYTF | TRBJ1-2 | few | TRBV11-3 | -
TGTGCCAGCAGCTTGGGATTAGGCCTCAATCAGCCCCAGCATTTT | CASSLGLGLNQPQHF | TRBJ1-5 | - | TRBV5-5 | -
TGCGCCAGCAGCCAAGCCGGGACAGGGGTAATGGATGAGCAGTTCTTC | CASSQAGTGVMDEQFF | TRBJ2-1 | - | TRBV4-1 | TRBD1
TGCGCCAGCAGCAAACAGGGGGATCAGCCCCAGCATTTT | CASSKQGDQPQHF | TRBJ1-5 | - | TRBV5-1 | TRBD1
TGTGCCAGCAGTAAGCCTGGGGACACCGGGGAGCTGTTTTTT | CASSKPGDTGELFF | TRBJ2-2 | - | TRBV28 | -
TGTGCCAGTAGTATGGTGAATACGCAGTATTTT | CASSMVNTQYF | TRBJ2-3 | - | TRBV19 | -
TGTGCCAGCAGCGTAGGGAAAAGCCCAGAGACCCAGTACTTC | CASSVGKSPETQYF | TRBJ2-5 | - | TRBV9 | -
TGCGCCAGCAGCCTGGACGGCTATGGCTACACCTTC | CASSLDGYGYTF | TRBJ1-2 | many | TRBV5-1 | -
TGTGCCAGCAGCGTAGCGACACAGGGAGGGGGTGGGAGGCTTTACAATGAGCAGTTCTTC | CASSVATQGGGGRLYNEQFF | TRBJ2-1 | - | TRBV9 | -
TGTGCCAGCAGCCCCGGGACGAGCTTAACCTACGAGCAGTACTTC | CASSPGTSLTYEQYF | TRBJ2-7 | - | TRBV5-5 | -
TGTGCCAGCAGCCAAGCTCGGCTAGCGGGAGGGATTAGCACAGATACGCAGTATTTT | CASSQARLAGGISTDTQYF | TRBJ2-3 | - | TRBV4-2 | TRBD2
TGTGCCAGCCTACAGGGAGGCAATCAGCCCCAGCATTTT | CASLQGGNQPQHF | TRBJ1-5 | - | TRBV6-6 | -
TGTGCCAGCAGTGATAAGAACACTGAAGCTTTCTTT | CASSDKNTEAFF | TRBJ1-1 | many | TRBV2 | -
TGTGCCAGCAGCCCCGGTGGGTTAGCGGGAGCTTACGAGCAGTACTTC | CASSPGGLAGAYEQYF | TRBJ2-7 | few | TRBV7-9 | TRBD2
TGTGCCAGTAATAACGCAGATTTTAACTATGGCTACACCTTC | CASNNADFNYGYTF | TRBJ1-2 | - | TRBV19 | -
TGTGCCAGCGGAGGACTAGCGGGAGGGGTAGGAGATACGCAGTATTTT | CASGGLAGGVGDTQYF | TRBJ2-3 | - | TRBV9 | TRBD2
TGTGCCAGCGAGGCGGTCATAAAATATGGCTACACCTTC | CASEAVIKYGYTF | TRBJ1-2 | - | TRBV11-2 | -
TGTGCCAGCAGTTACTCGATTCTGGCTGAGCAGTTCTTC | CASSYSILAEQFF | TRBJ2-1 | - | TRBV6-6 | -
TGCGCCAGCAGCCCACAGGGGCGTGAGCAGTTCTTC | CASSPQGREQFF | TRBJ2-1 | - | TRBV5-1 | TRBD1
TGTGCCAGCAATCCTACCGTGGGTGCTGGAAACACCATATATTTT | CASNPTVGAGNTIYF | TRBJ1-3 | - | TRBV6-1 | -
TGTGCCAGCAGTTTGGCAGGGCAGCTCTCTGGGGCCAACGTCCTGACTTTC | CASSLAGQLSGANVLTF | TRBJ2-6 | - | TRBV27 | -
TGCGCCAGCAGCCAAGATACTAGCGGGAGGGCCGGCTACGAGCAGTACTTC | CASSQDTSGRAGYEQYF | TRBJ2-7 | - | TRBV4-1 | TRBD2
TGTGCCAGTTCCCGATCAGGGACTAATCAGCCCCAGCATTTT | CASSRSGTNQPQHF | TRBJ1-5 | - | TRBV19 | -
TGTGCCCACGGAGGACAGGGTTTGGCAGATACGCAGTATTTT | CAHGGQGLADTQYF | TRBJ2-3 | few | TRBV10-3 | TRBD1
TGTGCCAGCAGCTTGGCAGAAAACACTGAAGCTTTCTTT | CASSLAENTEAFF | TRBJ1-1 | - | TRBV5-5 | -
TGTGCCAGCAGTTTAGCCCTAGCGGGAGTGGGTGGTCACAATGAGCAGTTCTTC | CASSLALAGVGGHNEQFF | TRBJ2-1 | - | TRBV27 | TRBD2
TGTGCCAGCAGTCACTATGGGAACACTGAAGCTTTCTTT | CASSHYGNTEAFF | TRBJ1-1 | - | TRBV25-1 | -
TGTGCCACCAGCAGGACCGGGACAGGGAACCGAAACACCATATATTTT | CATSRTGTGNRNTIYF | TRBJ1-3 | - | TRBV15 | TRBD1
TGCGCCAGCAGCCCGCAGGGGGCGCTTGGCTACGAGCAGTACTTC | CASSPQGALGYEQYF | TRBJ2-7 | - | TRBV5-1 | TRBD1
TGCGCCAGCAGCTTGGCCCGGGGGACAAATCGCGCTCCCGAAGCTTTCTTT | CASSLARGTNRAPEAFF | TRBJ1-1 | - | TRBV5-1 | -
TGTGCCAGCCAGACAAGAAAATCGGTCGGCACTGAAGCTTTCTTT | CASQTRKSVGTEAFF | TRBJ1-1 | - | TRBV6-5 | -
TGTGCCAGCGGGAGGGGGGTCACTGAAGCTTTCTTT | CASGRGVTEAFF | TRBJ1-1 | - | TRBV6-6 | -
TGTGCCAGCAGCTTAACGGGACAGGGGGCCAGCATTCAGTACTTC | CASSLTGQGASIQYF | TRBJ2-4 | - | TRBV11-3 | TRBD1
TGTGCCAGCAGCTTACGGTCGGGAGGCCACGAGCAGTACTTC | CASSLRSGGHEQYF | TRBJ2-7 | once | TRBV7-2 | TRBD2
TGTGCCAGCAGTGGGGCCGTTCAACCGGATCTCTATGGCTACACCTTC | CASSGAVQPDLYGYTF | TRBJ1-2 | - | TRBV6-1 | -
TGTGCCAGCAGCTTAGGATGGGGGGACACAGATACGCAGTATTTT | CASSLGWGDTDTQYF | TRBJ2-3 | - | TRBV7-9 | -
TGTGCCAGCAGACCTGGACACCTCTATGGCTACACCTTC | CASRPGHLYGYTF | TRBJ1-2 | - | TRBV7-9 | -
TGTGCCGGACAGGGGGCCTCTGGAAACACCATATATTTT | CAGQGASGNTIYF | TRBJ1-3 | - | TRBV28 | TRBD1
TGCGCCAGCAGCCTTGGGGAGGGGGGATCCGGCTACACCTTC | CASSLGEGGSGYTF | TRBJ1-2 | - | TRBV5-1 | -
TGTGCCAGCAGCTTAGTGCAGGGTAACACCGGGGAGCTGTTTTTT | CASSLVQGNTGELFF | TRBJ2-2 | - | TRBV7-2 | -
TGTGCCAGCAGCTCTATAGCGGGAGGTTACGAGCAGTACTTC | CASSSIAGGYEQYF | TRBJ2-7 | - | TRBV6-6 | TRBD2
TGTGCCAGCAGCCCCGGGACAGGGAATCGTTACGAGCAGTACTTC | CASSPGTGNRYEQYF | TRBJ2-7 | - | TRBV5-4 | TRBD1
TGTGCCAGCAGTCCCGTGGGTAGCGGGAGGCCGGGCACCGGGGAGCTGTTTTTT | CASSPVGSGRPGTGELFF | TRBJ2-2 | - | TRBV25-1 | TRBD2
TGTGCCAGCAGTTTACAAGCGACACAAGAGACCCAGTACTTC | CASSLQATQETQYF | TRBJ2-5 | - | TRBV2 | -